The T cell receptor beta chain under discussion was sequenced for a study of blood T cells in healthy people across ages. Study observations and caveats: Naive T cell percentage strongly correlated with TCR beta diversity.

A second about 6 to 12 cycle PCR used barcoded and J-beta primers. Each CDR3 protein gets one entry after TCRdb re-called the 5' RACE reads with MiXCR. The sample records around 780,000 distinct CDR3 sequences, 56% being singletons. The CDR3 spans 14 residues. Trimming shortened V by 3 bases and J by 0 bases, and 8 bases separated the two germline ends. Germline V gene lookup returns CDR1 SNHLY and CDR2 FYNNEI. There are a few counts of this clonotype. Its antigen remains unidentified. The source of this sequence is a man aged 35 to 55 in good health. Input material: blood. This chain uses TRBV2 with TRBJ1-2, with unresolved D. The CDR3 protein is CASSEGIANYGYTF. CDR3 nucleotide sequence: TGTGCCAGCAGTGAGGGGATAGCTAACTATGGCTACACCTTC.